The present TCR beta chain was sequenced within a study of technical replicates of blood from a few donors. Here immunoSEQ multiplex PCR was the method, and the copy in TCRdb shows in-frame clones only, minus some. The sample includes tens of thousands of clones, about 98% of them seen just once. The germline V gene encodes CDR1 SGHRS and CDR2 YFSETQ. This CDR3 comprises 15 residues. The V and J ends lost 3 bases and 8 bases, in that order; junction bases with no gene match: 5. Sequencing was done on a sample of T cells isolated from PBMCs. The TCR sequence derives from a human donor in good health. The V gene is TRBV5-1, the J gene TRBJ2-1, with 13 positions matching TRBD2. The CDR3 reads CASSSGLAGFDEQFF. DNA of the CDR3: TGCGCCAGCAGCTCGGGACTAGCGGGATTCGATGAGCAGTTCTTC. The full variable domain, in which reference TRBV5-1 and TRBJ2-1 provide the parts outside the CDR3, is KAGVTQTPRYLIKTRGQQVTLSCSPISGHRSVSWYQQTPGQGLQFLFEYFSETQRNKGNFPGRFSGRQFSNSRSEMNVSTLELGDSALYLCASSSGLAGFDEQFFGPGTRLTVL.